These 16 T cell receptor beta chains originate from one sample sequenced in a study of Tregs in tolerant kidney transplant recipients. The method was immunoSEQ multiplex PCR; TCRdb's version includes in-frame clones alone and lacks a portion of them. The data show tens of thousands of clones, under 98% seen once. The specimen comprised CD4+ T cells from blood, sampled before the transplant. Receptors were obtained from a human donor who received a combined kidney and bone marrow transplant.

This clone was seen only once. DNA for the CDR3: TGCAGCGTATCGACACAGTTCAATCAGCCCCAGCATTTT. It is translated as CSVSTQFNQPQHF. The chain has TRBV29-1 and TRBJ1-5; D is unclear. Trimming cost V 6 bases and J 3 bases, with 12 bases left between them. Looked up from germline, CDR1 is SQVTM and CDR2 is ANQGSEA. This CDR3 comprises 13 residues.

The chain links TRBV11-3 to TRBJ2-7, with 11 bases identical to TRBD2. CDR1 SGHNT and CDR2 YENEEA come from the germline V gene. J was trimmed by 4 bases and V by 5 bases; bases with no gene match: 7. There are 15 residues in the CDR3. CDR3 sequence reads: CASSQTSGKIYEQYF. CDR3 DNA sequence: TGTGCCAGCAGCCAGACTAGCGGGAAGATTTACGAGCAGTACTTC.

V is TRBV11-1 and J is TRBJ2-7; 7 bases fit TRBD2. The J segment lost 6 bases and the V segment lost 1 base, leaving 9 bases of the junction unmatched. The germline V gene encodes CDR1 SGHAT and CDR2 FQDESV (reference sequence). The CDR3 consists of 15 residues. The CDR3 is CASSLVGGSSGEQYF. CDR3 DNA: TGTGCCAGCAGCTTAGTTGGCGGGAGTTCGGGCGAGCAGTACTTC. Combining the CDR3 with reference TRBV11-1 and TRBJ2-7 gives the whole variable domain EAEVAQSPRYKITEKSQAVAFWCDPISGHATLYWYRQILGQGPELLVQFQDESVVDDSQLPKDRFSAERLKGVDSTLKIQPAELGDSAMYLCASSLVGGSSGEQYFGPGTRLTVT.

This chain uses TRBV5-1 with TRBJ1-2; no reliable D call. Looked up from germline, CDR1 is SGHRS and CDR2 is YFSETQ. Trimming took 3 bases from V and 8 from J, leaving 11 bases between them. This CDR3 spans 12 amino acids. The CDR3 nucleotides read TGCGCCAGCAGCTCCCAGGTTGCCGGCTACACCTTC. Its protein is CASSSQVAGYTF.

V and J are TRBV2 and TRBJ2-7; TRBD1 agrees at 7 bases. With V trimmed by 2 bases and J by 3 bases, 4 bases remained unmatched. The CDR3 contains 14 residues. Germline-derived CDR1 and CDR2 are SNHLY and FYNNEI. CDR3: CASSEQGVDYEQYF. The CDR3 nucleotides are TGTGCCAGCAGTGAACAGGGGGTAGACTACGAGCAGTACTTC.

V and J are TRBV18 and TRBJ1-1, with 9 bases that match TRBD1. This CDR3 is built from 15 residues. The germline V gene encodes CDR1 KGHSH and CDR2 LQKENI. V was pared by 4 bases and J by 4 bases, with 7 bases of the junction left unmatched. The CDR3 nucleotides are TGTGCCAGCTCACTTACAGGGGGCCGCAGCACTGAAGCTTTCTTT. Protein sequence: CASSLTGGRSTEAFF.

Here the CDR3 DNA reads TGTGCCAGTAGCCCTGGCGGGGGTTTGGGTTACAATGAGCAGTTCTTC. This sequence encodes CASSPGGGLGYNEQFF. This rearrangement joins TRBV19 to TRBJ2-1; TRBD2 matches 7 bases. V was clipped by 6 bases and J by 4 bases; unmatched bases: 12. Germline V CDR1 and CDR2: LNHDA, SQIVND (reference sequence). The CDR3 has 16 residues. The whole variable domain, remainder taken from reference TRBV19 and TRBJ2-1, is DGGITQSPKYLFRKEGQNVTLSCEQNLNHDAMYWYRQDPGQGLRLIYYSQIVNDFQKGDIAEGYSVSREKKESFPLTVTSAQKNPTAFYLCASSPGGGLGYNEQFFGPGTRLTVL.

The CDR3 DNA sequence: TGTGCCAGCAGCTTGTTCGGGGTAAACTCTGGAAACACCATATATTTT. This sequence encodes CASSLFGVNSGNTIYF. The J gene is TRBJ1-3, the V gene TRBV7-2; D unclear. The V end lost 3 bases, the J end lost 0 bases, and 12 bases lay between the germline ends. Per germline, CDR1 SGHTA and CDR2 FQGNSA. CDR3 length: 16 residues.

The chain carries TRBV6-1 and TRBJ2-7; 8 nucleotides match TRBD2. The ends lost 4 bases at V and 6 bases at J; junction bases unmatched: 8. Germline CDR1 MNHNS, CDR2 SASEGT. The CDR3 extends over 14 amino acids. The CDR3 coding sequence is TGTGCCAGCAGTGCTTTCGATAGCGGGGCCGAGCAGTACTTC. Protein sequence: CASSAFDSGAEQYF.

The J gene is TRBJ2-5, the V gene TRBV7-6; 9 bases fit TRBD1. In germline, CDR1 is SGHVS, CDR2 FNYEAQ. CDR3 length: 15 amino acids. J was trimmed by 4 bases and V by 8 bases; bases with no gene match: 11. CDR3 loop: CASGPTGGRGETQYF. The CDR3 DNA reads as TGTGCCAGCGGCCCCACAGGGGGCAGGGGAGAGACCCAGTACTTC. Looking up the rest from reference TRBV7-6 and TRBJ2-5 gives the full variable domain: GAGVSQSPRYKVTKRGQDVALRCDPISGHVSLYWYRQALGQGPEFLTYFNYEAQQDKSGLPNDRFSAERPEGSISTLTIQRTEQRDSAMYRCASGPTGGRGETQYFGPGTRLLVL.

CDR3 region: CASSYSGQSSGNTIYF. CDR3 DNA: TGTGCCAGCAGTTACTCTGGACAGAGCTCTGGAAACACCATATATTTT. The chain links TRBV6-5 to TRBJ1-3; possible D gene TRBD1, 6 bases. V lost 0 bases, J lost 0 bases, and 9 bases lay in between. The germline V gene encodes CDR1 MNHEY and CDR2 SVGAGI. The CDR3 is 16 residues long.

This clone occurred once. The rearrangement links TRBV19 to TRBJ2-5; D gene uncertain. Germline lookup yields CDR1 LNHDA and CDR2 SQIVND (reference sequence). The CDR3 covers 15 residues. V lost 6 bases, J lost 1 base, and 15 bases lay in between. The CDR3 region is CASSPDVAGQETQYF. The CDR3 nucleotides read TGTGCCAGTAGCCCCGACGTGGCAGGCCAAGAGACCCAGTACTTC.

This chain joins TRBV2 and TRBJ2-1; D is possibly TRBD1 (6 bases). Trimming removed 4 bases from V and 9 bases from J, with 19 bases in between. From germline, CDR1 is SNHLY and CDR2 FYNNEI. The CDR3 has 15 residues. DNA for the CDR3: TGTGCCAGCAGTGCCAGGGGCGGCGAAGGTACTGAGCAGTTCTTC. Encoded protein: CASSARGGEGTEQFF. Supplemented by reference TRBV2 and TRBJ2-1, the full variable domain reads EPEVTQTPSHQVTQMGQEVILRCVPISNHLYFYWYRQILGQKVEFLVSFYNNEISEKSEIFDDQFSVERPDGSNFTLKIRSTKLEDSAMYFCASSARGGEGTEQFFGPGTRLTVL.

The V call is TRBV4-3, the J call TRBJ2-5; tentatively, D is TRBD2 (6 bases). The CDR3 totals 13 residues. Trimming took 0 bases from V and 4 from J, leaving 6 bases between them. Germline assignment: CDR1 LGHNA and CDR2 YSLEER. The CDR3 here is CASSQELAETQYF. CDR3 coding DNA: TGCGCCAGCAGCCAAGAACTAGCAGAGACCCAGTACTTC.

The chain carries TRBV18 and TRBJ2-7; 7 bases are shared with TRBD2. J was trimmed by 6 bases and V by 6 bases; bases with no gene match: 17. Germline V gives CDR1 KGHSH, CDR2 LQKENI. The CDR3 covers 16 residues. CDR3 loop: CASSTGRFYGAGEQYF. The CDR3 DNA reads as TGTGCCAGCTCCACCGGGAGGTTTTACGGGGCGGGCGAGCAGTACTTC.

The CDR3 loop reads CASSVTGTGNTIYF. In DNA, the CDR3 is TGTGCCAGCAGCGTGACAGGAACTGGAAACACCATATATTTT. This sequence joins TRBV9 and TRBJ1-3; D perhaps matches TRBD1 (6 bases). Germline loops: CDR1 SGDLS, CDR2 YYNGEE. Trimming shortened V by 2 bases and J by 2 bases, and 8 bases separated the two germline ends. This CDR3 is built from 14 residues.